The 24 T cell receptor beta chains reported below all come from one sample, sequenced in a study of blood T cells in healthy people across ages. Through a sample-barcoded 5' primer and a J-beta primer mix, a second PCR was run for roughly 6 to 11 cycles. A single record per CDR3 protein comes from TCRdb applying MiXCR to the 5' RACE reads. The sample contains under 700,000 distinct CDR3 sequences, about 24% of which appear only once. These data also formed part of another study, on T cells of mothers and their children.

The sequencing input was blood. Every receptor here comes from a boy between 10 and 17 years old in good health.

The genes are TRBV4-1 and TRBJ2-3; 14 nucleotides agree with TRBD2. Germline assignment: CDR1 MGHRA and CDR2 YSYEKL. CDR3 size: 18 residues. With 1 base clipped from V and 1 base from J, the junction kept 4 bases outside the gene matches. The CDR3 here is CASSQGLAGGLGTDTQYF. In DNA form, the CDR3 reads TGCGCCAGCAGCCAAGGACTAGCGGGGGGGCTTGGCACAGATACGCAGTATTTT.

This clonotype has just a few counts. The V call is TRBV6-4, the J call TRBJ2-2, with TRBD2 matching over 8 bases. V trimming: 0 bases; J trimming: 6 bases; junction bases outside the gene matches: 6. CDR1 and CDR2 from the germline V gene are MRHNA and SNTAGT. The CDR3 loop spans 16 amino acids. The chain's CDR3 is CASSDSGLAEAGELFF. DNA for the CDR3: TGTGCCAGCAGTGACTCAGGACTAGCTGAAGCCGGGGAGCTGTTTTTT.

The chain carries TRBV6-6 and TRBJ1-1; D not certain. V lost 0 bases to trimming and J lost 0 bases, with 14 bases between them. CDR3 length: 17 residues. Per germline, CDR1 MNHNY and CDR2 SVGAGI (reference sequence). In nucleotides, the CDR3 is TGTGCCAGCAGTTACTCGACCCGAGGATTAATGAACACTGAAGCTTTCTTT. This sequence encodes CASSYSTRGLMNTEAFF.

This clonotype was observed a handful of times. Since no conserved phenylalanine or tryptophan closes the CDR3, a read error is the likely cause. The rearrangement joins TRBV4-1 to TRBJ2-3; 9 bases match TRBD2. V shed 0 bases, J shed 4 bases, and the junction held 2 bases outside the gene matches. Germline V gene lookup returns CDR1 MGHRA and CDR2 YSYEKL. This CDR3 contains 15 residues. DNA of the CDR3: TGCGCCAGCAGCCAAGAACTAGCGGGTCCAGATACGCAGTATCTT. Translation gives CASSQELAGPDTQYL.

The genes are TRBV3-1 and TRBJ2-5; D may be TRBD2 (5 bases). The end of the DNA is better explained by TRBJ2-7, so the J call may be wrong. Germline loops: CDR1 LGHDT, CDR2 YNNKEL (reference sequence). The CDR3 runs 15 residues. As DNA, the CDR3 is TGTGCCAGCAGCCAAGATATCGGACTCGCCTACGAGCAGTACTTC. Translation: CASSQDIGLAYEQYF.

The CDR3 loop reads CSARRASGTSTDTQYF. The CDR3 region has the DNA TGCAGTGCTAGACGGGCTAGCGGGACCAGCACAGATACGCAGTATTTT. The chain employs TRBV20-1 and TRBJ2-3, with 9 bases that match TRBD2. V shed 2 bases, J shed 0 bases, and the junction held 6 bases outside the gene matches. Germline V gene data show CDR1 as DFQATT and CDR2 as SNEGSKA (reference sequence). The CDR3 length is 16 residues.

The gene calls are TRBV29-1 and TRBJ2-7, with 7 bases identical to TRBD1. Germline assignment: CDR1 SQVTM and CDR2 ANQGSEA. The CDR3 consists of 14 residues. J lost 1 base, V lost 4 bases, and 7 bases had no gene match. DNA for the CDR3: TGCAGCGTTGTGGGGGACAGCTGGTCCTACGAGCAGTACTTC. This codes for CSVVGDSWSYEQYF.

This clonotype was seen a few times. The chain combines TRBV27 with TRBJ2-5, with 8 bases fitting TRBD2. This CDR3 contains 15 residues. CDR1 is MNHEY and CDR2 is SMNVEV in the germline V gene (reference sequence). V was pared by 5 bases and J by 4 bases, with 9 bases of the junction left unmatched. The CDR3 region has the DNA TGTGCCAGCAGTCTGTGGCGGGGGGTTCCAGAGACCCAGTACTTC. Amino acid sequence: CASSLWRGVPETQYF.

V and J are TRBV20-1 and TRBJ1-2, with D perhaps TRBD1 (5 bases). From germline, CDR1 is DFQATT and CDR2 SNEGSKA (reference sequence). V was pared by 2 bases and J by 4 bases, with 8 bases between. The CDR3 sequence is 12 residues long. In nucleotides, the CDR3 is TGCAGTGCTAGACAGGGAGGCTATGGCTACACCTTC. Amino acid sequence: CSARQGGYGYTF.

The chain employs TRBV7-9 and TRBJ2-5; the match to TRBD1 covers 9 bases. The J call could be wrong; TRBJ2-7 is a better fit for the DNA end. This CDR3 is built from 15 residues. Germline CDR1 reads SEHNR; CDR2 reads FQNEAQ (reference sequence). The DNA for the CDR3 is TGTGCCAGCAGCTTACCCAGGACAGGGGCGTACGAGCAGTACTTC. As protein: CASSLPRTGAYEQYF.

The rearrangement joins TRBV7-9 to TRBJ2-2, with no clear D. V gave up 1 base and J gave up 6 bases, with 6 bases separating them. The CDR3 length is 13 residues. The germline CDR1 and CDR2 sequences are SEHNR and FQNEAQ (reference sequence). CDR3 in DNA: TGTGCCAGCAGCTTAGATTTTTCCGGGGAGCTGTTTTTT. Translation: CASSLDFSGELFF.

The chain joins TRBV29-1 to TRBJ1-1; D is possibly TRBD1 (5 bases). This CDR3 comprises 12 residues. V shed 6 bases and J shed 5 bases, with 13 bases lying between them. Germline CDR1 and CDR2: SQVTM and ANQGSEA. CDR3 nucleotides: TGCAGCGTCAAAAAGGGGAGGACTGAAGCTTTCTTT. Its translation is CSVKKGRTEAFF.

This clonotype was counted only a few times. The rearrangement joins TRBV5-5 to TRBJ2-5, with TRBD2 matching 8 bases. The ends lost 2 bases at V and 3 bases at J; junction bases unmatched: 12. The CDR3 runs 17 residues. In germline, CDR1 is SGHKS, CDR2 YYEKEE (reference sequence). CDR3 sequence (DNA): TGTGCCAGCAGCTTCACGTCCGGGACTAGGGCTAAAGAGACCCAGTACTTC. Amino acids: CASSFTSGTRAKETQYF.

This clonotype turned up a few times. V and J are TRBV7-2 and TRBJ1-2; D possibly corresponds to TRBD1 (5 bases). V was pared by 5 bases and J by 0 bases, with 10 bases between. CDR1 is SGHTA and CDR2 is FQGNSA in the germline V gene. The CDR3 loop spans 14 amino acids. CDR3 in amino acids: CASSRDGANYGYTF. The DNA of the CDR3 is TGTGCCAGCAGCCGGGACGGTGCTAACTATGGCTACACCTTC.

The V call is TRBV5-6, the J call TRBJ1-1; D unclear. The CDR3 loop spans 14 amino acids. V lost 0 bases, J lost 1 base, and 7 bases lay in between. Germline CDR1 reads SGHDT; CDR2 reads YYEEEE. CDR3 sequence reads: CASSLETANTEAFF. As DNA, the CDR3 is TGTGCCAGCAGCTTGGAGACCGCGAACACTGAAGCTTTCTTT.

This clonotype was seen a handful of times. This chain connects TRBV28 to TRBJ2-3; weak D call: TRBD2 (6 bases). Germline V lookup: CDR1 MDHEN, CDR2 SYDVKM. The germline V and J ends were trimmed by 6 bases and 6 bases, with 19 bases remaining between them. The length of the CDR3 is 15 residues. For the CDR3, the DNA is TGTGCCAGCAGGGAGGGACCAGGGAGCGTTGATACGCAGTATTTT. Translation: CASREGPGSVDTQYF.

The rearrangement links TRBV30 to TRBJ1-1, with D unclear. V was shortened by 2 bases and J by 3 bases, with 4 bases between the two germline ends. The CDR3 runs 11 residues. CDR1 GTSNPN and CDR2 SVGIG come from the germline V gene (reference sequence). The CDR3 spells CAWSSDTEAFF. The CDR3 DNA follows: TGTGCCTGGAGTTCGGACACTGAAGCTTTCTTT.

The chain couples TRBV19 to TRBJ2-7, with D perhaps matching TRBD1 or TRBD2 (5 bases each). Trimming cost V 7 bases and J 3 bases, with 13 bases left between them. The CDR3 sequence is 13 residues long. Germline V gives CDR1 LNHDA, CDR2 SQIVND (reference sequence). The DNA of the CDR3 is TGTGCCAGTAAGGGGAGATTCGACTACGAGCAGTACTTC. This translates into CASKGRFDYEQYF. The variable domain in full, completed from reference TRBV19 and TRBJ2-7, reads DGGITQSPKYLFRKEGQNVTLSCEQNLNHDAMYWYRQDPGQGLRLIYYSQIVNDFQKGDIAEGYSVSREKKESFPLTVTSAQKNPTAFYLCASKGRFDYEQYFGPGTRLTVT.

In this sample, this clonotype turned up a few times. The chain recombines TRBV20-1 with TRBJ2-1; D not certain. The germline CDR1 and CDR2 sequences are DFQATT and SNEGSKA (reference sequence). This CDR3 is 14 amino acids long. The CDR3 sequence is CIHMGWESYNEQFF. For the CDR3, the DNA is TGCATTCATATGGGATGGGAATCCTACAATGAGCAGTTCTTC.

This clonotype was seen more than once but under ten times. The rearrangement uses TRBV7-9 and TRBJ1-1, with D maybe TRBD1 (5 bases). V was cut by 3 bases and J by 1 base, with 12 bases left in between. The CDR3 length is 15 residues. Germline V gene lookup returns CDR1 SEHNR and CDR2 FQNEAQ (reference sequence). CDR3 region: CASSFFAGRNTEAFF. CDR3 nucleotide sequence: TGTGCCAGCAGCTTTTTTGCAGGGCGGAACACTGAAGCTTTCTTT.

The sample holds many counts of this clonotype. As DNA, the CDR3 is TGTGCCAGCAGTGAAGAGGGATCGGTCAATGAGCAGTTCTTC. This codes for CASSEEGSVNEQFF. V and J are TRBV6-4 and TRBJ2-1, with D perhaps TRBD2 (5 bases). The V gene's germline CDR1 is MRHNA and CDR2 SNTAGT. The CDR3 is made up of 14 amino acids. V dropped 3 bases and J dropped 6 bases, with 12 bases sitting between them.

The chain joins TRBV13 to TRBJ2-2, with a tentative D call TRBD2 (5 bases). Trimming took off 0 bases at V and 1 base at J, with 6 bases between the two ends. Germline lookup yields CDR1 PRHDT and CDR2 FYEKMQ (reference sequence). The CDR3 runs 15 residues. The DNA of the CDR3 is TGTGCCAGCAGCTTAGGACTAGGGAACACCGGGGAGCTGTTTTTT. The encoded protein is CASSLGLGNTGELFF.

V is TRBV10-3 and J is TRBJ2-5, with D perhaps matching TRBD1 or TRBD2 (5 bases each). With the DNA end fitting TRBJ2-7 better, the J assignment may be wrong. The CDR3 sequence is 12 residues long. Per germline, CDR1 ENHRY and CDR2 SYGVKD. The CDR3 reads CAIASGPNEQYF. CDR3 nucleotides: TGTGCCATCGCCTCGGGGCCCAACGAGCAGTACTTC.

This clonotype was picked up a small number of times. The gene calls are TRBV20-1 and TRBJ2-3; 7 bases agree with TRBD2. There are 18 residues in the CDR3. Unmatched junction bases numbered 14, after V lost 0 bases and J lost 2 bases. Per the germline V gene, CDR1 is DFQATT and CDR2 is SNEGSKA (reference sequence). CDR3 sequence reads: CSARDRDLTSAHTDTQYF. CDR3 DNA: TGCAGTGCTAGAGATCGTGATCTAACTAGCGCTCACACAGATACGCAGTATTTT.